A single sample gave rise to the 27 T cell receptor beta chains below, sequenced in a study of tumor-infiltrating lymphocytes in primary liver carcinoma. The template, around 520 ng total RNA, yielded TCR beta cDNA made with a constant-region primer. Researchers made the TCR beta libraries by running three nested multiplex PCR rounds with slightly modified ARM-PCR. TRBV1-TRBV30 forward primers and a C-beta reverse primer were used in the first two PCR rounds, which each ran for around 10 cycles. TCRdb re-called the multiplex PCR reads with MiXCR, one entry per CDR3 protein. The table shows about 320,000 distinct CDR3 sequences, with 65% occurring only once. They got blood RNA out of unsorted whole blood and also pulled out germline DNA. Sequenced sample: peripheral blood. These receptors originate from a man between 35 and 55 years old with primary liver carcinoma and hepatitis B virus infection.

Note on this clonotype: A much larger clone sits a single nucleotide away, making a read error possible. The chain couples TRBV6-2 or TRBV6-3 to TRBJ2-7; 9 bases are shared with TRBD1. The CDR3 contains 13 residues. The germline gives CDR1 MNHEY, CDR2 SVGEGT. For the CDR3, the DNA is TGTGCCAGGAGTTACGGGACAGGGTTCGAGCAGTACTTC. It specifies CARSYGTGFEQYF.

In regard to this clonotype: This sequence may be a read error, since a much larger clone differs from it by one base. J is TRBJ1-1 and V is TRBV6-5, with TRBD1 matching 7 bases. Germline V gene sequence: CDR1 MNHEY, CDR2 SVGAGI. The length of the CDR3 is 15 residues. CDR3 in DNA: TGTGCCAGAAGTTACAGGGGAGTCGGGGGCACTGAAGCTTTCTTT. It encodes CARSYRGVGGTEAFF.

This clonotype has ten or more counts. The genes are TRBV6-2 or TRBV6-3 and TRBJ2-5; 8 positions match TRBD2. This CDR3 is 15 amino acids long. With V trimmed by 7 bases and J by 2 bases, 9 bases remained unmatched. Germline V gives CDR1 MNHEY, CDR2 SVGEGT. CDR3 sequence (DNA): TGTGCCAGCACCCCGGGACTAGGCCCTCAAGAGACCCAGTACTTC. It is translated as CASTPGLGPQETQYF.

The chain couples TRBV6-2 or TRBV6-3 to TRBJ2-2, with 13 bases aligning to TRBD2. Germline assignment: CDR1 MNHEY and CDR2 SVGEGT. With 7 bases clipped from V and 4 bases from J, the junction kept 6 bases outside the gene matches. The CDR3 is 16 amino acids. In DNA form, the CDR3 reads TGTGCCAGCACCCTACTAGCGGGAGGGCCCACCGGGGAGCTGTTTTTT. Its translation: CASTLLAGGPTGELFF.

The J gene is TRBJ2-3, the V gene TRBV24-1, with D tentatively TRBD1 (5 bases). CDR1 is KGHDR and CDR2 is SFDVKD in the germline V gene. Trimming pared 4 bases from V and 6 bases from J, leaving 16 bases between. The CDR3 loop spans 15 amino acids. This CDR3 reads CATSDPRTPSDTQYF. CDR3 DNA sequence: TGTGCCACCAGTGACCCCAGGACACCGTCCGATACGCAGTATTTT.

With regard to this clonotype: With a much larger clone just one base away, this may be a read error. V is TRBV4-2 and J is TRBJ2-7, with 7 nucleotides matching TRBD2. The length of the CDR3 is 12 residues. The germline V gene has CDR1 LGHNA and CDR2 YNFKEQ. Trimming took 4 bases from V and 8 from J; bases not matched to a gene: 5. This CDR3 is CASSRTRGKQYF. The CDR3 region has the DNA TGTGCCAGCAGCCGGACTAGGGGCAAGCAGTACTTC.

A word on this clonotype: A much larger clone sits a single nucleotide away, making a read error possible. This chain uses TRBV12-3 or TRBV12-4 with TRBJ2-1; 8 bases map to TRBD2. The CDR3 sequence is 14 residues long. CDR3 residues: CGSKAGVSYNEQFF. CDR3 DNA: TGTGGCAGCAAAGCGGGAGTTTCCTACAATGAGCAGTTCTTC.

Details on this clonotype: The junction differs from germline at one of its ends, possibly a read error. The V and J genes are TRBV11-1 and TRBJ2-1; 10 nucleotides line up with TRBD2. The CDR3 sequence is 15 residues long. Germline V gives CDR1 SGHAT, CDR2 FQDESV (reference sequence). The CDR3: CASSSGTSVYNERFF. DNA of the CDR3: TGTGCCAGCAGCTCCGGGACTAGCGTTTACAATGAGCGGTTCTTC.

Points on this clonotype: At one end, the junction sequence differs from germline, possibly due to a read error. This chain joins TRBV6-5 and TRBJ2-6; 7 bases are shared with TRBD1. CDR3 size: 17 residues. CDR1 and CDR2 from the germline V gene are MNHEY and SVGAGI. CDR3 residues: CATQGGRGESGANVMTF. In DNA form, the CDR3 reads TGTGCCACCCAAGGGGGCAGGGGAGAATCCGGGGCCAACGTCATGACTTTC.

In its sample, this clonotype was seen a few times. V is TRBV7-9 and J is TRBJ2-7, with 8 nucleotides matching TRBD2. Losses at the gene ends were 4 bases for V and 3 bases for J; bases not matched to a gene: 2. The germline gives CDR1 SEHNR, CDR2 FQNEAQ (reference sequence). This CDR3 comprises 13 residues. CDR3 residues: CASSSTSGYEQYF. CDR3 DNA: TGTGCCAGCAGCTCAACTAGCGGCTACGAGCAGTACTTC.

This clonotype was recorded many times. V gene TRBV29-1 combines with J gene TRBJ2-7; D not certain. Trimming cost V 4 bases and J 6 bases, with 13 bases left between them. Germline assignment: CDR1 SQVTM and CDR2 ANQGSEA. The CDR3 length is 12 residues. This CDR3 reads CSVGVKGSEQYF. The CDR3 DNA sequence: TGCAGCGTTGGCGTAAAGGGTAGCGAGCAGTACTTC.

Note on this clonotype: One junction end does not reproduce the germline sequence, and a read error may be involved. V is TRBV11-1 and J is TRBJ1-1, with D uncertain. This CDR3 region has 14 residues. In germline, CDR1 is SGHAT, CDR2 FQDESV (reference sequence). CDR3 protein: CASSRPEESTEASF. Here the CDR3 DNA reads TGTGCCAGCAGCCGGCCAGAAGAGAGCACTGAAGCTTCCTTT.

This clonotype was recorded only once. Being one base from a much bigger clone, this may be a read error. CDR3 loop: CASSQDRGSRANVLTF. CDR3 sequence (DNA): TGTGCCAGCAGCCAAGATCGGGGGTCTAGGGCCAACGTCCTGACTTTC. This chain links TRBV14 with TRBJ2-6; D is possibly TRBD2 (6 bases). Trimming removed 0 bases at V and 5 bases at J, with 11 bases between. The CDR3 has 16 amino acids. CDR1 is SGHDN and CDR2 is FVKESK in the germline V gene. Using reference TRBV14 and TRBJ2-6 for the parts outside the CDR3, the full variable domain is EAGVTQFPSHSVIEKGQTVTLRCDPISGHDNLYWYRRVMGKEIKFLLHFVKESKQDESGMPNNRFLAERTGGTYSTLKVQPAELEDSGVYFCASSQDRGSRANVLTFGAGSRLTVL.

The table lists this clonotype with a few counts. The CDR3 here is CASSLGTSGADTQYF. The CDR3 DNA reads as TGTGCCAGCAGTTTAGGGACTAGCGGGGCAGATACGCAGTATTTT. The genes are TRBV12-3 or TRBV12-4 and TRBJ2-3; TRBD2 aligns across 12 bases. V was clipped by 1 base and J by 4 bases; unmatched bases: 0. The CDR3 spans 15 residues.

A note on this clonotype: A much larger clonotype is one base distant, so this may be a read error. The chain combines TRBV12-3 or TRBV12-4 with TRBJ2-1, with 12 bases identical to TRBD2. The length of the CDR3 is 15 residues. V gave up 7 bases and J gave up 7 bases; unmatched junction bases: 8. The CDR3 region is CASKLAGGPSNEQFF. The CDR3 DNA sequence: TGTGCCAGCAAGCTAGCGGGAGGGCCGTCAAATGAGCAGTTCTTC.

Concerning this clonotype itself: The conserved final phenylalanine or tryptophan is absent from the CDR3, which likely points to a read error. The chain uses TRBV12-3 or TRBV12-4 and TRBJ2-1; D call uncertain. This CDR3 is built from 11 residues. Trimming stripped 3 bases from V and 8 bases from J, with 5 bases between. CDR3 DNA: TGTGCCAGCAGTTTGTTAGATGAGCAGTTCCTC. Translation: CASSLLDEQFL.

The rearrangement joins TRBV11-1 to TRBJ1-1, with 7 bases that match TRBD1. CDR1 is SGHAT and CDR2 is FQDESV in the germline V gene (reference sequence). The V and J ends lost 9 bases and 5 bases, in that order; junction bases with no gene match: 15. The CDR3 is made up of 15 amino acids. The CDR3 DNA sequence: TGTGCCAGTAGCCCCATGGGACAGCAGTGGACTGAAGCTTTCTTT. This gives the protein CASSPMGQQWTEAFF.

This clonotype was observed many times. The chain recombines TRBV10-3 with TRBJ1-1, with no clear D. The V end lost 2 bases, the J end lost 1 base, and 8 bases lay between the germline ends. Germline CDR1 is ENHRY and CDR2 is SYGVKD. The CDR3 has 14 amino acids. The CDR3 bases are TGTGCCATCAGTGAGGGCAGGCCGAACACTGAAGCTTTCTTT. It encodes CAISEGRPNTEAFF.

The chain combines TRBV6-5 with TRBJ2-1; D remains ambiguous. Germline values: CDR1 MNHEY, CDR2 SVGAGI. This CDR3 region has 18 residues. Trimming shortened V by 0 bases and J by 0 bases, and 15 bases separated the two germline ends. CDR3 residues: CASSYSGVPGRSYNEQFF. CDR3 nucleotides: TGTGCCAGCAGTTACTCTGGGGTCCCTGGTCGCTCCTACAATGAGCAGTTCTTC.

Ten or more counts support this clonotype. This chain uses TRBV29-1 with TRBJ2-7, with 11 bases that match TRBD2. Per germline, CDR1 SQVTM and CDR2 ANQGSEA. This CDR3 spans 18 amino acids. V was clipped by 8 bases and J by 0 bases; unmatched bases: 18. The CDR3 nucleotides read TGCAGCATATACATAGCGGGAGGGTCTTCCACGGGCTCCTACGAGCAGTACTTC. It specifies CSIYIAGGSSTGSYEQYF.

The CDR3 DNA sequence: TGTGCCAGTAGTATAGATTCAGCGGGAGCAGATACGCAGTATTTT. The encoded protein is CASSIDSAGADTQYF. The chain carries TRBV19 and TRBJ2-3, with 8 positions matching TRBD2. The CDR3 is 15 residues long. Germline CDR1 is LNHDA and CDR2 is SQIVND (reference sequence). The junction had 3 bases not matched to a gene; V was cut back by 0 bases and J by 4 bases.

The V gene is TRBV6-2 or TRBV6-3, the J gene TRBJ2-1, with TRBD2 identical over 7 bases. Looked up from germline, CDR1 is MNHEY and CDR2 is SVGEGT. Trimming cost V 0 bases and J 6 bases; bases outside gene matches: 14. The CDR3 covers 18 residues. The CDR3 bases are TGTGCCAGCAGTTACTCGATGTTTGCTAGCGGTAGGAGCAATGAGCAGTTCTTC. This gives the protein CASSYSMFASGRSNEQFF.

As for this clonotype: This CDR3 is missing its conserved last phenylalanine or tryptophan, likely due to a read error. The chain couples TRBV11-1 to TRBJ2-1; 8 bases match TRBD2. This CDR3 is 15 amino acids long. CDR1 is SGHAT, CDR2 FQDESV, per germline (reference sequence). The CDR3 region is CVSSVSGTTYNEQFL. CDR3 nucleotides: TGTGTCAGCAGCGTTAGCGGGACCACCTACAATGAGCAGTTCCTC.

The V call is TRBV29-1, the J call TRBJ1-2; D call uncertain. The CDR3 has 15 residues. The germline V and J ends were trimmed by 4 bases and 14 bases, with 29 bases remaining between them. Germline CDR1 reads SQVTM; CDR2 reads ANQGSEA. CDR3 coding DNA: TGCAGCGTTGTGGTAAAAGGGTTCGTGAACTATGGCCAGACCTTC. This gives the protein CSVVVKGFVNYGQTF.

With respect to this clonotype: This may arise from a read error, as a much more abundant clone is one base away. The chain links TRBV4-2 to TRBJ1-5, with a tentative D call TRBD1 (5 bases). Germline V lookup: CDR1 LGHNA, CDR2 YNFKEQ. The V and J ends lost 4 bases and 7 bases respectively, with 17 bases between them. CDR3 size: 15 residues. DNA for the CDR3: TGTGCCAGCAGCCCTCGTGGGGAGCAGGGACAGCCCCAGCATTTT. Its translation is CASSPRGEQGQPQHF.

The V call is TRBV7-9, the J call TRBJ2-7; D is unresolved. The ends were cut back, 4 bases at V and 0 bases at J, with 19 bases in the middle. The CDR3 loop spans 17 amino acids. Germline-derived CDR1 and CDR2 are SEHNR and FQNEAQ (reference sequence). Written as DNA, the CDR3 is TGTGCCAGCAGCTCCGAGCTACGGCGGTCGGGCTCCTACGAGCAGTACTTC. This codes for CASSSELRRSGSYEQYF.

Concerning this clonotype itself: Just one base apart from a much larger clone, this may be a read error. The CDR3 sequence: CASSFPTSEQYF. The CDR3 nucleotides are TGTGCCAGCAGCTTCCCCACGAGCGAGCAGTACTTC. The chain combines TRBV5-6 with TRBJ2-7, with no clear D. The CDR3 sequence is 12 residues long. Trimming left V 2 bases short and J 6 bases short, with 9 bases between. CDR1 is SGHDT and CDR2 is YYEEEE in the germline V gene. Together with reference TRBV5-6 and TRBJ2-7, the CDR3 gives the full variable domain: DAGVTQSPTHLIKTRGQQVTLRCSPKSGHDTVSWYQQALGQGPQFIFQYYEEEERQRGNFPDRFSGHQFPNYSSELNVNALLLGDSALYLCASSFPTSEQYFGPGTRLTVT.